One and the same sample provided the 8 T cell receptor beta chains below, sequenced in a study of early T cells in non-severe SARS-CoV-2 infection (dated by TCRdb to the early 2020s). Library method: 5' RACE. Sequencer: NextSeq 500. TCRdb took the public reads, trimmed them with fastp at Q25, ran MiXCR for clone calling and kept in-frame beta chains. Merged by CDR3 protein, the rows form single entries marked with the most common genes and DNA. The sample has 100,000 to 150,000 distinct CDR3 sequences on record, just under 15% of them singletons. Together, the top ten hold less than 25% of the sample. The sample comprised whole blood. These receptors all come from an adult who was a healthcare worker with PCR-confirmed SARS-CoV-2 infection or an uninfected control (not recorded which).

This clonotype turned up a few times. This chain links TRBV5-4 with TRBJ2-7; TRBD1 matches at 11 bases. This CDR3 comprises 15 residues. Losses at the gene ends were 4 bases for V and 7 bases for J; bases not matched to a gene: 10. Per germline, CDR1 SGHNT and CDR2 YYREEE (reference sequence). CDR3 sequence (DNA): TGTGCCAGCAGCGGGGGACAGGGGGTATTAGATGAGCAGTACTTC. Translating it yields CASSGGQGVLDEQYF.

The V call is TRBV20-1, the J call TRBJ1-4; 9 nucleotides match TRBD1. This CDR3 region has 12 residues. V shed 3 bases and J 8 bases; nucleotides not matched to a gene: 1. Germline assignment: CDR1 DFQATT and CDR2 SNEGSKA (reference sequence). Here the CDR3 DNA reads TGCAGTGCTAGTGGACAGGGGGAAAAACTGTTTTTT. Protein product: CSASGQGEKLFF.

The chain joins TRBV20-1 to TRBJ1-6; D call uncertain. V lost 5 bases and J 8 bases, leaving 19 bases between the germline ends. This CDR3 is built from 15 residues. Germline V lookup: CDR1 DFQATT, CDR2 SNEGSKA (reference sequence). The CDR3: CSASSSRNGDSPLHF. The CDR3 region has the DNA TGCAGTGCTTCCTCCTCCAGGAACGGCGATTCACCCCTCCACTTT.

This clonotype has more than one count but fewer than ten. The chain joins TRBV5-3 to TRBJ2-1, with TRBD1 as a possible D gene (6 bases). TRBV5-3 is classed as an ORF, of uncertain function. The CDR3 has 16 amino acids. V was clipped by 4 bases and J by 0 bases, with 14 bases between them. CDR3 amino acids: CARSEDPRGSYNEQFF. The DNA of the CDR3 is TGTGCCAGAAGCGAGGACCCCAGGGGCTCCTACAATGAGCAGTTCTTC.

This clonotype has only a few counts. The V call is TRBV3-1, the J call TRBJ1-5; D remains unclear. Germline CDR1 reads LGHDT; CDR2 reads YNNKEL (reference sequence). Deletions cut 5 bases from V and 5 bases from J, with 10 bases between. This CDR3 has 13 amino acids. CDR3 region: CASSYGRDQPQHF. The CDR3 nucleotides are TGTGCCAGCAGCTACGGGAGGGATCAGCCCCAGCATTTT.

The V call is TRBV12-3 or TRBV12-4, the J call TRBJ2-5; D may be TRBD2 (5 bases). Trimming pared 5 bases from V and 5 bases from J, leaving 21 bases between. CDR3 length equals 16 residues. The CDR3 DNA sequence: TGTGCCAGCAGTCTAGACGGACTCAAAGGCGGGGAGACCCAGTACTTC. This translates into CASSLDGLKGGETQYF.

This clonotype was picked up a small number of times. This chain uses TRBV3-1 with TRBJ1-1; D is undetermined. The length of the CDR3 is 12 residues. Germline V lookup: CDR1 LGHDT, CDR2 YNNKEL (reference sequence). V lost 4 bases to trimming and J lost 5 bases, with 8 bases between them. CDR3 in DNA: TGTGCCAGCAGCCGCGGGGTAACTGAAGCTTTCTTT. Its protein product is CASSRGVTEAFF.

In this sample, this clonotype turned up many times. The chain joins TRBV7-3 to TRBJ2-1, with 13 positions matching TRBD2. J was trimmed by 10 bases and V by 6 bases; bases with no gene match: 9. Germline V lookup: CDR1 SGHTA, CDR2 FQGTGA. The CDR3 runs to 15 residues. The DNA of the CDR3 is TGTGCCAGCAGGGACTGGACTAGCGGGGGAACGGAGCAGTTCTTC. Translating it yields CASRDWTSGGTEQFF. The variable domain in full, with the rest retrieved from reference TRBV7-3 and TRBJ2-1, is GAGVSQTPSNKVTEKGKYVELRCDPISGHTALYWYRQSLGQGPEFLIYFQGTGAADDSGLPNDRFFAVRPEGSVSTLKIQRTERGDSAVYLCASRDWTSGGTEQFFGPGTRLTVL.